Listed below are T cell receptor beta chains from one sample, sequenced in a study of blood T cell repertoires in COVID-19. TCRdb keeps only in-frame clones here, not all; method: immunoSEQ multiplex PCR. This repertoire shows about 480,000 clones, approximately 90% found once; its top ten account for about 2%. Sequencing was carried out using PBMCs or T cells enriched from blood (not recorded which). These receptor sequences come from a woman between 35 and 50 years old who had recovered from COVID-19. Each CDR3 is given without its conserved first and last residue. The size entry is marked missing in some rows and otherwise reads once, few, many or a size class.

ACAGSVGTDTQY | TRBJ2-3 | once | TRBV3-1/TRBV3-2
ASSLGVNTGELF | TRBJ2-2 | NA | TRBV5-1
ATSEFGDRAYEQY | TRBJ2-7 | once | TRBV24-1
ASSPDLAGPALNEQF | TRBJ2-1 | NA | TRBV7-7
ASSALIHPGQSTSSGANVLT | TRBJ2-6 | NA | TRBV5-1
ASSPSTGTVVNEQY | TRBJ2-7 | NA | TRBV27
ASGQGEQPQH | TRBJ1-5 | NA | TRBV12-5
AGSRMSGKDDTEAF | TRBJ1-1 | few | TRBV6-6
ASSQEGRGGNTIY | TRBJ1-3 | once | TRBV3-1/TRBV3-2
ASSGYTSFTSYNEQF | TRBJ2-1 | NA | TRBV19
ASSPDSPWGSQY | TRBJ2-5 | NA | TRBV5-1
ASSQVTGTTYNSPLH | TRBJ1-6 | NA | TRBV4-3
ASSLDRGNNQPQH | TRBJ1-5 | NA | TRBV7-2
ASSQGRPSGTSQY | TRBJ2-3 | NA | TRBV14
ASSKDRGRGIGYT | TRBJ1-2 | NA | TRBV19
ASTLGAYEQY | TRBJ2-7 | NA | TRBV7-9
SVSQVLGQGAYEQY | TRBJ2-7 | NA | TRBV29-1
ASSYPAGTSGDSYEQY | TRBJ2-7 | NA | TRBV2
ASSPQQGTEAF | TRBJ1-1 | few | TRBV10-1
ASGPGGGLETQY | TRBJ2-5 | NA | TRBV10-1
SASHPSLWDTQY | TRBJ2-3 | once | TRBV20-1
ASSQEFSSETQY | TRBJ2-5 | once | TRBV4-3
ASSYRDREEFYEQY | TRBJ2-7 | few | TRBV6-2/TRBV6-3
AWSALHGTSGSEAPDTQY | TRBJ2-3 | NA | TRBV30
ASSMAGTKNIQY | TRBJ2-4 | NA | TRBV19
ATVAGIAYEQY | TRBJ2-7 | NA | TRBV6-5
ASNSPGGDEQY | TRBJ2-7 | NA | TRBV7-9
ASSLASGSGTDTQY | TRBJ2-3 | NA | TRBV27
ASSSERKGGSYEQY | TRBJ2-7 | NA | TRBV5-6
ASRQGDQPQH | TRBJ1-5 | many | TRBV19
ASSASAGPGYEQY | TRBJ2-7 | NA | TRBV2
ASSSNPTDPARNTIY | TRBJ1-3 | NA | TRBV6-2/TRBV6-3